A selection of T cell receptor beta chains follows, all from one sample in a study of tumor-infiltrating lymphocytes in localized non-small cell lung cancer. The repertoire was sequenced with immunoSEQ multiplex PCR; TCRdb's copy has only in-frame clones and lacks some. The data contain around 1,500 clones, roughly 85% of them singletons. Sequenced: lung tumor tissue. All receptors derive from a human donor with non-small cell lung cancer. The CDR3 runs from the conserved cysteine through the conserved F or W. A D gene is named only where the DNA matches it firmly. Rows may omit the clone size; those that give it use once, few, many or a size class.

d_gene	v_gene	abundance	j_gene	CDR3nt	CDR3aa
NA	TRBV21-1	few	TRBJ1-3	TGTGCCAGCAGCAAAGAACCGGGGGCTAGGGGGACAGCTGGAAACACCATATATTTT	CASSKEPGARGTAGNTIYF
TRBD2	TRBV30	once	TRBJ2-4	TGTGCCTGGGGCAGCGGGGCTGTAGCCAAAAACATTCAGTACTTC	CAWGSGAVAKNIQYF
NA	TRBV5-4	NA	TRBJ2-5	TGTGCCAGCAGCCCTGGGGGGACTGGGGAGACCCAGTACTTC	CASSPGGTGETQYF
NA	TRBV7-9	NA	TRBJ1-1	TGTGCCAGCAGCCCCCGGTGGAGGGGCCCTGAAGCTTTCTTT	CASSPRWRGPEAFF
NA	TRBV12-5	NA	TRBJ1-5	TGTGCTAGTGGTTTGGTAGGGGGGCTCAATCAGCCCCAGCATTTT	CASGLVGGLNQPQHF
NA	TRBV30	NA	TRBJ1-2	TGTGCCTGGAGCTTCCGACAGGGCTACACCTTC	CAWSFRQGYTF
TRBD1	TRBV11-2	NA	TRBJ1-2	TGTGCCAGCAGCCGACAGGGGGGCTACACTAACTATGGCTACACCTTC	CASSRQGGYTNYGYTF
NA	TRBV30	NA	TRBJ1-2	TGTGCCTGGAGTTCGGTGGGCACAAACTATGGCTACACCTTC	CAWSSVGTNYGYTF
TRBD2	TRBV16	NA	TRBJ2-3	TGTGCCAGCAGCCGATCGACTAGCGGGGGGACCGATACGCAGTATTTT	CASSRSTSGGTDTQYF
NA	TRBV7-9	NA	TRBJ1-5	TGTGCCAGCAGCTCTCAGGGAAACCAGCCCCAGCATTTT	CASSSQGNQPQHF
NA	TRBV5-1	NA	TRBJ2-5	TGCGCCAGCAGCTTCGGAGGGATAGAGACCCAGTACTTC	CASSFGGIETQYF
NA	TRBV11-2	NA	TRBJ1-4	TGTGCCAGCACCCTAGACTTCCGGGAGGCCGAAACACTGTTTTTT	CASTLDFREAETLFF
NA	TRBV11-2	NA	TRBJ2-6	TGTGCCAGCAGCTTAGAAGGGCGGGCTGGGGCCAACGTCCTGACTTTC	CASSLEGRAGANVLTF
NA	TRBV9	NA	TRBJ1-5	TGTGCCAGCAGCGTTGGGACCAATCAGCCCCAGCATTTT	CASSVGTNQPQHF
TRBD2	TRBV4-3	NA	TRBJ2-1	TGCGCCAGCAGCCAAGGTGTCGGTGTTGGTAGCGGGAAACCCTACAATGAGCAGTTCTTC	CASSQGVGVGSGKPYNEQFF
NA	TRBV11-2	NA	TRBJ2-3	TGTGCCAGCAGCTTAGAACCGGGACTGGGGACCCCAGATACGCAGTATTTT	CASSLEPGLGTPDTQYF
TRBD1	TRBV2	NA	TRBJ1-1	TGTGCCAGCAGTCCCAGGACAGGGGGGGGCACTGAAGCTTTCTTT	CASSPRTGGGTEAFF
TRBD1	TRBV5-4	NA	TRBJ2-2	TGTGCCAGCAGCCGGGGACAGGACACCGGGGAGCTGTTTTTT	CASSRGQDTGELFF
NA	TRBV20-1	NA	TRBJ2-1	TGCAGTGCACAATACAATGAGCAGTTCTTC	CSAQYNEQFF
NA	TRBV11-2	NA	TRBJ2-7	TGTGCCAGCAGCTTAGGTTCGCAGGTGGGGGTAGACGAGCAGTACTTC	CASSLGSQVGVDEQYF
NA	TRBV20-1	NA	TRBJ1-2	TGCAGTGCCCCACCCCGGGTACCCACCTTC	CSAPPRVPTF
NA	TRBV5-6	NA	TRBJ2-3	TGTGCCAGCAGCTTAAGGGGGGGGGCAGATACGCAGTATTTT	CASSLRGGADTQYF
NA	TRBV30	few	TRBJ2-5	TGTGCCTGCATTGACAAGACCCAGTACTTC	CACIDKTQYF
NA	TRBV4-1	few	TRBJ2-7	TGCGCCAGCAGCCAACAGGGGGGCTACGAGCAGTACTTC	CASSQQGGYEQYF
NA	TRBV27	once	TRBJ1-2	TGTGCCAGCAGTTTGAGAGGGCTTAACTATGGCTACACCTTC	CASSLRGLNYGYTF
NA	TRBV12-5	hyperexpanded	TRBJ2-7	TGTGCTAGTGGTACCCGAGGGGACGAGCAGTACTTC	CASGTRGDEQYF
NA	TRBV6-1	NA	TRBJ1-3	TGTGCCAGCAGTGGTCAACAGAACTCTGGAAACACCATATATTTT	CASSGQQNSGNTIYF
NA	TRBV14	once	TRBJ1-2	TGTGCCAGCAACCAAAACCTCTTTGGGGATAACTATGGCTACACCTTC	CASNQNLFGDNYGYTF
TRBD1	TRBV4-3	NA	TRBJ2-1	TGCGCCAGCAGCCAAGGTCTGCGGACAGGGTCCTACAATGAGCAGTTCTTC	CASSQGLRTGSYNEQFF
TRBD2	TRBV30	NA	TRBJ2-1	TGTGCCTGGAGTACCTCCACTAGCGGGAGGCAGTTCTTC	CAWSTSTSGRQFF
TRBD1	TRBV6-5	few	TRBJ1-5	TGTGCCAGCAATCCCAGGGGGAGGCATCAGCCCCAGCATTTT	CASNPRGRHQPQHF
TRBD1	TRBV7-9	NA	TRBJ1-6	TGTGCCAGCAGCTTGACAGGGGATTCACCCCTCCACTTT	CASSLTGDSPLHF
NA	TRBV6-5	NA	TRBJ1-1	TGTGCCAGCAGTAAACAGGGAATCACTGAAGCTTTCTTT	CASSKQGITEAFF
NA	TRBV2	NA	TRBJ2-1	TGTGCCAGCAGTTTCAGGGTCAATGAGCAGTTCTTC	CASSFRVNEQFF
NA	TRBV30	NA	TRBJ1-5	TGTGCCTGGTCAGCTGATAGCAATCAGCCCCAGCATTTT	CAWSADSNQPQHF
NA	TRBV27	NA	TRBJ1-1	TGTGCCAGCTTTAACTGGGACACTGAAGCTTTCTTT	CASFNWDTEAFF
TRBD1	TRBV19	NA	TRBJ1-5	TGTGCCAGTAGTCCCAGACAGGGAAATAGCAATCAGCCCCAGCATTTT	CASSPRQGNSNQPQHF
NA	TRBV6-1	NA	TRBJ1-1	TGTGCCAGCAGTGAAGCGGGCGGACCCCTTGAAGCTTTCTTT	CASSEAGGPLEAFF
NA	TRBV4-2	NA	TRBJ1-5	TGTGCCAGCAGCCAGCAGGAGCTTAGCAATCAGCCCCAGCATTTT	CASSQQELSNQPQHF
NA	TRBV10-2	NA	TRBJ1-1	TGCGCCAGCAGTGAGTTTTCGACACATAACACTGAAGCTTTCTTT	CASSEFSTHNTEAFF
NA	TRBV6-1	NA	TRBJ1-3	TGTGCCAGCAGTGAAGCACCCCAGGGGGGAAACACCATATATTTT	CASSEAPQGGNTIYF
TRBD2	TRBV27	NA	TRBJ2-7	TGTGCCAGCAGTTTAGGGACTAGCGGTGTTGGTGAGCAGTACTTC	CASSLGTSGVGEQYF
TRBD1	TRBV30	NA	TRBJ2-5	TGTGCCTGGAGCGTCCAGGGGGCAGAGACCCAGTACTTC	CAWSVQGAETQYF
NA	TRBV7-2	NA	TRBJ2-3	TGTGCCAGCAGCCGAAGCGAAAGGGCAGATACGCAGTATTTT	CASSRSERADTQYF
NA	TRBV18	NA	TRBJ1-2	TGTGCCAGCTCCCCCCCGGGGCCCTATGGCTACACCTTC	CASSPPGPYGYTF
TRBD1	TRBV6-5	NA	TRBJ1-6	TGTGCCAGCAGAAAGACAGGGGTTAATTCACCCCTCCACTTT	CASRKTGVNSPLHF
NA	TRBV7-9	NA	TRBJ2-7	TGTGCCAGCAGCGCTGAAGACTACGAGCAGTACTTC	CASSAEDYEQYF
TRBD1	TRBV14	NA	TRBJ1-6	TGTGCCAGCAGCAGCCCGACAGGGAATAATTCACCCCTCCACTTT	CASSSPTGNNSPLHF
TRBD1	TRBV2	NA	TRBJ2-5	TGTGCCGGGGGACAGGGCCGAGAGACCCAGTACTTC	CAGGQGRETQYF
TRBD1	TRBV18	once	TRBJ2-7	TGTGCCAGCTCACGGGCGCAGGGGGCGGACGAGCAGTACTTC	CASSRAQGADEQYF